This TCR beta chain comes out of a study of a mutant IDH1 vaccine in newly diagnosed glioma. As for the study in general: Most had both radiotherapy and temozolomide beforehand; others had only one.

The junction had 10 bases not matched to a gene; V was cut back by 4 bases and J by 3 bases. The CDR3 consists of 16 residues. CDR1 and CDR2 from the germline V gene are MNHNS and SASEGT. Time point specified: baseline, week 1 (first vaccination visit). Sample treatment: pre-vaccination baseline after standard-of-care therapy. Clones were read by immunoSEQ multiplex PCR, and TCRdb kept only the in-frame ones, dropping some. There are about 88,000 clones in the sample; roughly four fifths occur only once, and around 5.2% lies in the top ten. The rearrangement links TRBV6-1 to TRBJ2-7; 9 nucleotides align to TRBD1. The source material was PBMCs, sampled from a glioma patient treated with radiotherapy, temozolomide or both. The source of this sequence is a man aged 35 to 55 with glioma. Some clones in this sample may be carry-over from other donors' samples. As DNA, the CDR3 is TGTGCCAGCAGTGGATGGGGACAGGGAGGGAGCTACGAGCAGTACTTC. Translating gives CASSGWGQGGSYEQYF.